This T cell receptor (beta chain) comes out of a study of neoadjuvant anti-PD-1 for oral cavity cancer. Study information: Nivolumab at 3 mg/kg was mostly given biweekly, three to four doses, pre-surgery. Patients without progression received a fourth nivolumab dose around day 43, then surgical resection on days 50-56.

The protocol was immunoSEQ multiplex PCR, while the TCRdb copy is restricted to in-frame clones and leaves out a portion. Here the sample spans 65,000 to 95,000 clones, 84% being singletons. The CDR3 length is 15 residues. J lost 4 bases, V lost 4 bases, and 8 bases had no gene match. From germline, CDR1 is MGHRA and CDR2 YSYEKL. These oral cavity squamous cell carcinomas were HPV-negative and locally advanced. No culture or expansion preceded analysis of these blood cells. Sequenced here: PBMCs, sampled before nivolumab (anti-PD-1) treatment. This chain links TRBV4-1 with TRBJ1-2; TRBD1 agrees at 8 bases. This receptor was identified in a person aged 40-85 years with oral cavity squamous cell carcinoma. The DNA for the CDR3 is TGCGCCAGCAGCCCCCCGGACAGGGAGGTCTATGGCTACACCTTC. Its translation: CASSPPDREVYGYTF.